This TCR beta chain comes out of a study of graft-versus-host responses after intestinal transplantation. Findings of the study overall: Researchers found GvH clones in recipient marrow, and some showed up first in ileum or blood.

With respect to this clone: What it binds is not known.

The length of the CDR3 is 15 residues. CDR1 and CDR2 from the germline V gene are SGHNT and YYREEE (reference sequence). The germline V and J ends were trimmed by 4 bases and 3 bases, with 14 bases remaining between them. The method was immunoSEQ multiplex PCR; TCRdb's version includes in-frame clones alone and lacks a portion of them. The sample lists about 120,000 clones, around 95% occurring once. This clonotype originated in a human donor who received an intestinal transplant. Sequenced material: unstimulated CD8+ T cells sorted from spleen or lymph node cells, taken before intestinal transplant. The chain uses TRBV5-4 and TRBJ1-5; no clear D gene. For the CDR3, the DNA is TGTGCCAGCAGCCCCTGGCCCGACGACAATCAGCCCCAGCATTTT. Translating gives CASSPWPDDNQPQHF.